This T cell receptor beta chain is drawn from a study of cytomegalovirus exposure and HLA in healthy donors. The J segment lost 7 bases and the V segment lost 2 bases, leaving 3 bases of the junction unmatched. The CDR3 contains 15 residues. Germline CDR1 MNHEY, CDR2 SMNVEV (reference sequence). Here immunoSEQ multiplex PCR was the method, and the copy in TCRdb shows in-frame clones only, minus some. The sample yields some 150,000 clones, about 91% seen once. Source material: PBMCs. V and J are TRBV27 and TRBJ2-1, with 12 bases fitting TRBD2. This clonotype was obtained from a woman aged 18-29 years in good health and CMV-seropositive. The CDR3 DNA reads as TGTGCCAGCAGTTTACCTAGCGGGGGGGGAAATGAGCAGTTCTTC. This encodes CASSLPSGGGNEQFF.